The 15 T cell receptor beta chains listed next were all sequenced from one sample in a study of regulatory T cells in long-lasting Graves disease. Time point denoted: newly diagnosed GD, antithyroid drugs for less than 3 months. The TCR library was prepared using RNA isolated from PBMCs. Through Arm-PCR of CDR3 regions and iRepertoire HTBI primers, TCR beta libraries were built. MiXCR, run by TCRdb on the multiplex PCR reads, gives a single entry per CDR3 protein. The sample lists 360,000 or so distinct CDR3 sequences, 10% to 15% occurring once. The same specimen was also included in a second study, on T cells in Graves' hyperthyroidism and ophthalmopathy.

The material sequenced was peripheral blood mononuclear cells (PBMCs), taken at new diagnosis, from a patient treated with antithyroid drugs. Receptors originate from a woman younger than 35 with Graves disease.

This clonotype was seen repeatedly, ten times or more. The chain recombines TRBV29-1 with TRBJ2-7; 10 nucleotides line up with TRBD2. Trimming cost V 5 bases and J 3 bases; bases outside gene matches: 7. The CDR3 length is 14 residues. Germline V CDR1 and CDR2: SQVTM, ANQGSEA. For the CDR3, the DNA is TGCAGCGTTTTGTTGGGACTAGCGAGCTACGAGCAGTACTTC. Translating gives CSVLLGLASYEQYF.

This rearrangement joins TRBV4-3 to TRBJ2-2, with TRBD2 matching 7 bases. Losses at the gene ends were 3 bases for V and 5 bases for J; bases not matched to a gene: 6. The CDR3 consists of 15 residues. In germline, CDR1 is LGHNA, CDR2 YSLEER. CDR3 sequence reads: CASSHSSGGTGELFF. CDR3 nucleotide sequence: TGCGCCAGCAGCCATAGCTCCGGGGGGACCGGGGAGCTGTTTTTT.

The sample holds many counts of this clonotype. The chain couples TRBV7-3 to TRBJ2-2; D is unresolved. The V gene lost 1 base and the J gene lost 4 bases, with 19 bases spanning the gap. Germline V CDR1 and CDR2: SGHTA, FQGTGA. The CDR3 covers 18 residues. The CDR3 is CASSLIGWPLVGTGELFF. In DNA, the CDR3 is TGTGCCAGCAGCTTAATAGGGTGGCCACTTGTAGGCACCGGGGAGCTGTTTTTT.

The gene calls are TRBV7-2 and TRBJ2-3; 8 nucleotides agree with TRBD2. The germline V gene has CDR1 SGHTA and CDR2 FQGNSA. The J segment lost 7 bases and the V segment lost 3 bases, leaving 15 bases of the junction unmatched. CDR3 length: 17 residues. The CDR3 region is CASSLFSVGGGRNTQYF. The CDR3, as DNA: TGTGCCAGCAGCTTGTTCTCAGTCGGGGGGGGCCGAAATACGCAGTATTTT. Full variable domain (outside the CDR3, taken from reference TRBV7-2 and TRBJ2-3): GAGVSQSPSNKVTEKGKDVELRCDPISGHTALYWYRQSLGQGLEFLIYFQGNSAPDKSGLPSDRFSAERTGGSVSTLTIQRTQQEDSAVYLCASSLFSVGGGRNTQYFGPGTRLTVL.

This clonotype came up many times. V gene TRBV11-3 combines with J gene TRBJ2-5; tentative D call: TRBD1 (6 bases). From germline, CDR1 is SGHNT and CDR2 YENEEA. The CDR3 sequence is 13 residues long. Trimming took off 4 bases at V and 1 base at J, with 7 bases between the two ends. The CDR3 sequence: CASSSQGQETQYF. CDR3 DNA: TGTGCCAGCAGCTCACAGGGCCAAGAGACCCAGTACTTC.

The gene calls are TRBV7-9 and TRBJ2-1; D call uncertain. Trimming took off 2 bases at V and 2 bases at J, with 10 bases between the two ends. From germline, CDR1 is SEHNR and CDR2 FQNEAQ (reference sequence). The CDR3 contains 15 residues. This CDR3 reads CASSLKRAPYNEQFF. CDR3 sequence (DNA): TGTGCCAGCAGCTTAAAGCGAGCGCCCTACAATGAGCAGTTCTTC.

Turning to this clonotype: It may be a read error: a sequence one base away is much more abundant. J is TRBJ2-5 and V is TRBV28; possible D gene TRBD1, 5 bases. Per germline, CDR1 MDHEN and CDR2 SYDVKM. The length of the CDR3 is 14 residues. The CDR3 protein is CASSLTTDQKTQYF. The CDR3 bases are TGTGCCAGCAGTTTGACGACAGACCAAAAGACCCAGTACTTC.

This clonotype has ten or more counts. V is TRBV11-2 and J is TRBJ2-2, with no clear D. Trimming took 0 bases from V and 5 from J, leaving 16 bases between them. The V gene's germline CDR1 is SGHAT and CDR2 FQNNGV. This CDR3 spans 17 amino acids. Written as DNA, the CDR3 is TGTGCCAGCAGCTTAGAAGGTGTCTCCCTCGGGACCGGGGAGCTGTTTTTT. This translates into CASSLEGVSLGTGELFF.

This clonotype was counted a few times. This sequence joins TRBV20-1 and TRBJ1-1; D is unresolved. V lost 8 bases, J lost 3 bases, and 19 bases lay in between. CDR3 length: 14 amino acids. Per the germline V gene, CDR1 is DFQATT and CDR2 is SNEGSKA (reference sequence). Here the CDR3 reads CSPNDDGGDTEAFF. In DNA form, the CDR3 reads TGCAGTCCCAACGATGACGGTGGGGACACTGAAGCTTTCTTT.

In this sample, this clonotype turned up a few times. The chain uses TRBV7-3 and TRBJ2-5, with 11 bases fitting TRBD2. CDR1 SGHTA and CDR2 FQGTGA come from the germline V gene. Unmatched junction bases numbered 7, after V lost 4 bases and J lost 3 bases. The CDR3 spans 16 residues. CDR3 nucleotides: TGTGCCAGCAGCTATAGCGGGAGGGCCGGGGAAGAGACCCAGTACTTC. Amino acid sequence: CASSYSGRAGEETQYF.

This clonotype has a count of ten or more. The chain combines TRBV27 with TRBJ1-1; 7 nucleotides match TRBD1. V was pared by 5 bases and J by 4 bases, with 7 bases of the junction left unmatched. CDR1 is MNHEY, CDR2 SMNVEV, per germline (reference sequence). The length of the CDR3 is 14 residues. For the CDR3, the DNA is TGTGCCAGCAGTGACAGGGAAGGTATCACTGAAGCTTTCTTT. Translating it yields CASSDREGITEAFF.

This clonotype was seen repeatedly, ten times or more. The chain uses TRBV28 and TRBJ2-2; D possibly corresponds to TRBD1 (5 bases). Trimming left V 5 bases short and J 3 bases short, with 19 bases between. Germline CDR1 reads MDHEN; CDR2 reads SYDVKM. CDR3 size: 17 residues. CDR3 protein: CASSLPLQGLDTGELFF. CDR3 DNA sequence: TGTGCCAGCAGTCTCCCCCTCCAGGGTTTAGACACCGGGGAGCTGTTTTTT.

This clonotype was observed many times. The rearrangement uses TRBV11-2 and TRBJ2-7; D call uncertain. The V gene lost 3 bases and the J gene lost 3 bases, with 9 bases spanning the gap. Germline CDR1 is SGHAT and CDR2 is FQNNGV. This CDR3 spans 13 amino acids. CDR3 nucleotide sequence: TGTGCCAGCAGCTTGAGCCTAATCTACGAGCAGTACTTC. It encodes CASSLSLIYEQYF.

V is TRBV5-4 and J is TRBJ1-2, with D possibly being TRBD1 (5 bases). The CDR3 has 15 residues. In germline, CDR1 is SGHNT, CDR2 YYREEE (reference sequence). The V end lost 2 bases, the J end lost 7 bases, and 18 bases lay between the germline ends. As DNA, the CDR3 is TGTGCCAGCAGCTTTTTAATCCGGGACGGTTCTGGCTACACCTTC. Protein product: CASSFLIRDGSGYTF.

At least ten counts were recorded for this clonotype. The junction and the germline gene differ at one end; a read error may be behind it. The genes are TRBV20-1 and TRBJ2-1; D assignment may be TRBD1 or TRBD2 (5 bases each). The CDR3 is made up of 15 amino acids. The germline CDR1 and CDR2 sequences are DFQATT and SNEGSKA (reference sequence). In DNA, the CDR3 is TGCAGTGCTAGAGAGGTTGATGGGCTCACGGGGCCCATGAACTTC. This sequence encodes CSAREVDGLTGPMNF.